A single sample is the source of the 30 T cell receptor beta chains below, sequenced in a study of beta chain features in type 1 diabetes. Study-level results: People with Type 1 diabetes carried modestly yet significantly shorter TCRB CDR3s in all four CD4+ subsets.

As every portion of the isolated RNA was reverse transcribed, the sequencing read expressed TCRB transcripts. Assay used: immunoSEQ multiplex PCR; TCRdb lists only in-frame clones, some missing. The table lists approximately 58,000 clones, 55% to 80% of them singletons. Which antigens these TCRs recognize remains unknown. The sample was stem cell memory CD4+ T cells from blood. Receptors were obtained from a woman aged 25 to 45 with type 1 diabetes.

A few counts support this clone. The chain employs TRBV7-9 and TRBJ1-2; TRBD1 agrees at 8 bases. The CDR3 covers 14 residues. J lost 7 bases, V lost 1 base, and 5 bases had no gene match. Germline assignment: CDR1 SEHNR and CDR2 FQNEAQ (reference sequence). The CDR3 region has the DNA TGTGCCAGCAGCTTAGATCCAGGGGGCCGTGGCTACACCTTC. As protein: CASSLDPGGRGYTF.

CDR3 protein: CASSLTGEAEAFF. The CDR3 DNA reads as TGTGCCAGCAGCTTAACAGGGGAGGCTGAAGCTTTCTTT. The chain uses TRBV7-2 and TRBJ1-1, with 7 positions matching TRBD1. J gave up 6 bases and V 2 bases, and 3 bases lay outside the gene matches. This CDR3 contains 13 residues. CDR1 is SGHTA, CDR2 FQGNSA, per germline.

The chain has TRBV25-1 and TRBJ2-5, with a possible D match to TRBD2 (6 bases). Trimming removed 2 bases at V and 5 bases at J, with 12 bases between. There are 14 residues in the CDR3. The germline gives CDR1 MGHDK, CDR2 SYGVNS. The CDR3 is CASSEPQLAETQYF. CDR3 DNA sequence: TGTGCCAGCAGTGAACCCCAACTAGCTGAGACCCAGTACTTC.

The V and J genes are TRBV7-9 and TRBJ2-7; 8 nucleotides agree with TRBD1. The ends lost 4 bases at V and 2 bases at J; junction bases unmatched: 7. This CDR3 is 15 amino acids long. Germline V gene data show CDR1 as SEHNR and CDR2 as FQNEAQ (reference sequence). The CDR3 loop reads CASSSGGDPPYEQYF. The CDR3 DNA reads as TGTGCCAGCAGCTCAGGGGGCGATCCCCCCTACGAGCAGTACTTC.

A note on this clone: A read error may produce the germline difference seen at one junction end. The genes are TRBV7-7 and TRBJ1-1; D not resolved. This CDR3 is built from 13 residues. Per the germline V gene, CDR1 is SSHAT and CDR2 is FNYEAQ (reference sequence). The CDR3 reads CASSTNTNTEAFF. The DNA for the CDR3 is TGTGCTAGCAGCACTAATACTAACACTGAAGCTTTCTTT.

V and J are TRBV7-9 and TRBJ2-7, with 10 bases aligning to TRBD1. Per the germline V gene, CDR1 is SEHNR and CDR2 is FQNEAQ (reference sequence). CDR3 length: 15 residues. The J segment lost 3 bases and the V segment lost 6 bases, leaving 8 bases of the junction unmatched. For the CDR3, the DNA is TGTGCCAGCAGAGGAGCGGGACAGGGGAACTACGAGCAGTACTTC. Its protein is CASRGAGQGNYEQYF.

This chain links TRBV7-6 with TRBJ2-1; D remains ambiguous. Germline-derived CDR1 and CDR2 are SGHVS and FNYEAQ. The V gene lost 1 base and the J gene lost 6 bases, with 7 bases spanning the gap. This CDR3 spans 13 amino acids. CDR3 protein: CASSLDRPNEQFF. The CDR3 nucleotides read TGTGCCAGCAGCTTAGACAGACCCAATGAGCAGTTCTTC.

CDR3 nucleotide sequence: TGCGCCAGCAGCCACGGGGAGTGGCTAGCGGGCGTAAAAGAGACCCAGTACTTC. This gives the protein CASSHGEWLAGVKETQYF. V gene TRBV4-1 combines with J gene TRBJ2-5; 8 nucleotides line up with TRBD2. Trimming removed 3 bases from V and 3 bases from J; junction bases left unmatched: 15. Germline V gives CDR1 MGHRA, CDR2 YSYEKL. The CDR3 is 18 residues long.

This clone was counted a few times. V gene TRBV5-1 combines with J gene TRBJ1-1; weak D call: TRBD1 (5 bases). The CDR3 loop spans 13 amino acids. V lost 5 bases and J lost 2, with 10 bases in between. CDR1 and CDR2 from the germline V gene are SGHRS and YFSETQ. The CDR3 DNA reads TGCGCCAGCAGGGTTCAGGGAAACACTGAAGCTTTCTTT. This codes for CASRVQGNTEAFF.

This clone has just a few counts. The CDR3 DNA reads TGTGCCAGCAGCTCTGGGGGGGAGGGCACCTCCTACGAGCAGTACTTC. Protein: CASSSGGEGTSYEQYF. The chain uses TRBV28 and TRBJ2-7, with 7 bases identical to TRBD2. Germline V CDR1 and CDR2: MDHEN, SYDVKM. The CDR3 is made up of 16 amino acids. Trimming took 6 bases from V and 0 from J; bases not matched to a gene: 11.

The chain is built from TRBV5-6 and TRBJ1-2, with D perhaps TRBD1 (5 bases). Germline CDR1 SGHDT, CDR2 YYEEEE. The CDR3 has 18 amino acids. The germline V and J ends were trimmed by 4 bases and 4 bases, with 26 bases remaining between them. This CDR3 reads CASSQPGLKDQERYGYTF. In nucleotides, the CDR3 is TGTGCCAGCAGCCAACCAGGGTTGAAGGACCAAGAACGCTATGGCTACACCTTC.

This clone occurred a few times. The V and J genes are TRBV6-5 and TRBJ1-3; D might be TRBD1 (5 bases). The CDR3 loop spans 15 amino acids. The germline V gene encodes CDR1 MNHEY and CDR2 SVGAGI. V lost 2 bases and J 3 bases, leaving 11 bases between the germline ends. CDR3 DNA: TGTGCCAGCAGTTACAGCAGGGCGGTTGGAAACACCATATATTTT. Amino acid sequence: CASSYSRAVGNTIYF.

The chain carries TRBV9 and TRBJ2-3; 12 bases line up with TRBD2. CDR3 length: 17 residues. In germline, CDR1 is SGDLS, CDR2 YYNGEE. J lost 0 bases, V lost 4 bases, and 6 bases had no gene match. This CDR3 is CASSRLAGEVSTDTQYF. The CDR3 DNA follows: TGTGCCAGCAGCAGACTAGCGGGAGAAGTAAGCACAGATACGCAGTATTTT.

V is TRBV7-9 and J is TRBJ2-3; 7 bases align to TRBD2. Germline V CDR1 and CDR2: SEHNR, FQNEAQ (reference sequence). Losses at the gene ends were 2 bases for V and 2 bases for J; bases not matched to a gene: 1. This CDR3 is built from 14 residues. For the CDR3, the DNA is TGTGCCAGCAGCTTACTAGCGGCCACAGATACGCAGTATTTT. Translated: CASSLLAATDTQYF. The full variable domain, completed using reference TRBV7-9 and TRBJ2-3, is DTGVSQNPRHKITKRGQNVTFRCDPISEHNRLYWYRQTLGQGPEFLTYFQNEAQLEKSRLLSDRFSAERPKGSFSTLEIQRTEQGDSAMYLCASSLLAATDTQYFGPGTRLTVL.

The CDR3 is CASSLLTGGSGEQYF. The CDR3 DNA reads TGTGCCAGCTCGCTCCTAACGGGAGGATCAGGCGAGCAGTACTTC. The V and J genes are TRBV18 and TRBJ2-7; 7 bases line up with TRBD2. J gave up 6 bases and V 6 bases, and 14 bases lay outside the gene matches. Looked up from germline, CDR1 is KGHSH and CDR2 is LQKENI. The CDR3 spans 15 residues.

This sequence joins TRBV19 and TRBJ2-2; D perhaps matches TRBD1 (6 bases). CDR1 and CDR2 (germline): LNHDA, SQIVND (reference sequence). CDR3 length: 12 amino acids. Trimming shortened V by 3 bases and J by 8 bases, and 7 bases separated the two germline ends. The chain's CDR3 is CASSIGQGELFF. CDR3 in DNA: TGTGCCAGTAGTATCGGACAGGGGGAGCTGTTTTTT.

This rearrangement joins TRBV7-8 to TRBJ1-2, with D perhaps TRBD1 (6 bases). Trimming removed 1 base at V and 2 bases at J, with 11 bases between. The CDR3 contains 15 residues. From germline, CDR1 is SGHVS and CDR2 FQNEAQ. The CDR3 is CASSLVGQGNYGYTF. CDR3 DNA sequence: TGTGCCAGCAGCTTAGTAGGGCAGGGGAACTATGGCTACACCTTC.

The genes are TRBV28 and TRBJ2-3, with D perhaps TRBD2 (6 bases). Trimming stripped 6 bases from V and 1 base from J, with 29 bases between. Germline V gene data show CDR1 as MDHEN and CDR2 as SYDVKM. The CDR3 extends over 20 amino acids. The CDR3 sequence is CASSPDPGTFIVFRTDTQYF. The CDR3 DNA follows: TGTGCCAGCAGCCCAGACCCCGGGACTTTTATCGTTTTCCGCACAGATACGCAGTATTTT.

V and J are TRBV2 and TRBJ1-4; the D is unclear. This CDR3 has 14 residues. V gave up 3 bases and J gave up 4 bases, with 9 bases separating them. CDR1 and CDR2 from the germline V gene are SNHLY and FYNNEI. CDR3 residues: CASSDSEFNEKLFF. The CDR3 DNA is TGTGCCAGCAGTGATTCCGAGTTTAATGAAAAACTGTTTTTT.

Here the CDR3 reads CASSLTRARLTDTQYF. As DNA, the CDR3 is TGTGCCAGCAGCTTAACGAGGGCAAGACTTACAGATACGCAGTATTTT. The chain has TRBV7-3 and TRBJ2-3; D may be TRBD2 (5 bases). V lost 0 bases, J lost 3 bases, and 13 bases lay in between. Germline V gene sequence: CDR1 SGHTA, CDR2 FQGTGA. The CDR3 covers 16 residues.

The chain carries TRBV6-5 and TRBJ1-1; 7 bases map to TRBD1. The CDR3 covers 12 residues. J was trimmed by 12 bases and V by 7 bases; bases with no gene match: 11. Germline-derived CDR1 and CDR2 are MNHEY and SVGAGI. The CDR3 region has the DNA TGTGCCAGCACTCCTTCGCAGGGGGGAACTTTCTTT. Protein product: CASTPSQGGTFF.

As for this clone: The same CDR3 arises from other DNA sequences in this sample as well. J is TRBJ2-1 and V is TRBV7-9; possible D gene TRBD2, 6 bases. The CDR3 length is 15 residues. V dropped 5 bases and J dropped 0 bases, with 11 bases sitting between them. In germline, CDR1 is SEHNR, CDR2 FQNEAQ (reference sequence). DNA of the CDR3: TGTGCCAGCAGCCAAGCGGGCAGCTCCTACAATGAGCAGTTCTTC. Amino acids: CASSQAGSSYNEQFF.

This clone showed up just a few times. The CDR3 sequence: CASSTNPGSGMPYEQYF. In DNA, the CDR3 is TGTGCCAGCAGTACGAACCCCGGGAGCGGGATGCCCTACGAGCAGTACTTC. The chain couples TRBV21-1 to TRBJ2-7; TRBD2 is taken as the D call from the table, unchecked against the DNA. TRBV21-1 corresponds to a pseudogene. The CDR3 is made up of 17 amino acids.

This CDR3 is CASRGDREGYTF. The DNA of the CDR3 is TGTGCCAGCAGAGGGGACAGGGAAGGCTACACCTTC. This chain links TRBV25-1 with TRBJ1-2, with TRBD1 matching over 9 bases. The germline V gene has CDR1 MGHDK and CDR2 SYGVNS. CDR3 size: 12 residues. V lost 6 bases and J lost 8; bases outside the gene matches: 4.

CDR3 nucleotides: TGTGCCAGCAGGGGACAGGGTCGGAACACTGAAGCTTTCTTT. Translation: CASRGQGRNTEAFF. V is TRBV25-1 and J is TRBJ1-1; TRBD1 aligns across 9 bases. The CDR3 spans 14 residues. Trimming cost V 6 bases and J 1 base; bases outside gene matches: 3. Germline loops: CDR1 MGHDK, CDR2 SYGVNS.

In DNA form, the CDR3 reads TGTGCCAGCAGCTCTCTAGCGGGAGGGCCAGATACGCAGTATTTT. Translating it yields CASSSLAGGPDTQYF. The V call is TRBV7-9, the J call TRBJ2-3; the match to TRBD2 covers 12 bases. The CDR3 spans 15 residues. Germline V CDR1 and CDR2: SEHNR, FQNEAQ (reference sequence). The ends lost 4 bases at V and 4 bases at J; junction bases unmatched: 3.

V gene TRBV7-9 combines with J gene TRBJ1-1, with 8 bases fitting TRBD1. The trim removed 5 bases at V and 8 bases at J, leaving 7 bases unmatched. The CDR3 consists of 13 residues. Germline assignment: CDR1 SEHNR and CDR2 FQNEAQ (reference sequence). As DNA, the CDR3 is TGTGCCAGCAGCCCAATCTCAGGGGGCGAAGCTTTCTTT. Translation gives CASSPISGGEAFF.

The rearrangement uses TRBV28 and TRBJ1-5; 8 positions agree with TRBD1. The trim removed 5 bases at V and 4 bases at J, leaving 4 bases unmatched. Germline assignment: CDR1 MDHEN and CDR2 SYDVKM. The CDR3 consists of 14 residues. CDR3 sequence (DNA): TGTGCCAGCAGTCCGCAGGGGGCTAATCAGCCCCAGCATTTT. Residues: CASSPQGANQPQHF.

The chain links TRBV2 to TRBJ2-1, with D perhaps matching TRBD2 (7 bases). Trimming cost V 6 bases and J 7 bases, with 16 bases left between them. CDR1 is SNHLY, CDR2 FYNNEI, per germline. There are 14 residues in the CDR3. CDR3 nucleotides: TGTGCCAGCAGGGGGGGGGCGGGTCATAATGAGCAGTTCTTC. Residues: CASRGGAGHNEQFF.

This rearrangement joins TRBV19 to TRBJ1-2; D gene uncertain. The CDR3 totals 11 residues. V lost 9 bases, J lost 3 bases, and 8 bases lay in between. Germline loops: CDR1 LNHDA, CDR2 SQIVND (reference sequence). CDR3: CASEQDYGYTF. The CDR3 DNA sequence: TGTGCCAGCGAGCAGGACTATGGCTACACCTTC. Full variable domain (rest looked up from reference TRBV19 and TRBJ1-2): DGGITQSPKYLFRKEGQNVTLSCEQNLNHDAMYWYRQDPGQGLRLIYYSQIVNDFQKGDIAEGYSVSREKKESFPLTVTSAQKNPTAFYLCASEQDYGYTFGSGTRLTVV.